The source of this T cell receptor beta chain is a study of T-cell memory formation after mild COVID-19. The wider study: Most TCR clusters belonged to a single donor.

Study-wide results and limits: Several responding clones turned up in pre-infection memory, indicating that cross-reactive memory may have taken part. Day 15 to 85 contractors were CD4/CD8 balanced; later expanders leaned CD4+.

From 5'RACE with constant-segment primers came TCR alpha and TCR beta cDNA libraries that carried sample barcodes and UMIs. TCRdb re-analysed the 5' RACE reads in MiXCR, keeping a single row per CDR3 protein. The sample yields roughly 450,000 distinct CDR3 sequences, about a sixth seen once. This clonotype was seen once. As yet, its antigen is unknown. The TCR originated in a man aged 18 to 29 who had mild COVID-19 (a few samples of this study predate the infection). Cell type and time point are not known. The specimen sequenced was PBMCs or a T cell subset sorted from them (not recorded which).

CDR3 sequence (DNA): TGTGCCAGCAGCTTAATGGGACAGGGATTGCGCGGGGCCAACGTCCTGACTTTC. This translates into CASSLMGQGLRGANVLTF. The genes are TRBV7-3 and TRBJ2-6, with 9 bases identical to TRBD1. This CDR3 contains 18 residues. V gave up 1 base and J gave up 4 bases; unmatched junction bases: 8. Germline V CDR1 and CDR2: SGHTA, FQGTGA.